Reported below is one T cell receptor (beta chain). This record belongs to a study of shared clonotypes between healthy human individuals. Sequenced by immunoSEQ multiplex PCR; TCRdb stores in-frame clones only, minus some. The sample carries 1.6 million or so clones, approximately 98.5% recorded once. The CDR3 consists of 11 residues. The germline CDR1 and CDR2 sequences are DFQATT and SNEGSKA (reference sequence). The sequenced sample consisted of naive CD4+ T cells sorted from blood. Subset meaning: CD45RA+ positively selected. This TCR derives from a man younger than 40 in good health. The rearrangement joins TRBV20-1 to TRBJ2-5; D not resolved. The J call could be wrong; TRBJ2-7 is a better fit for the DNA end. CDR3 DNA sequence: TGCAGTGCTAGAGACCTATCCGAGCAGTACTTC. This codes for CSARDLSEQYF.